A single sample is the source of the 26 T cell receptor beta chains below, sequenced in a study of human T cells and chemical hapten exposure. TCRdb independently ran MiXCR on the RACE reads; one entry per CDR3 protein. The sample has about 110,000 distinct CDR3 sequences; approximately 10% are singletons. Documented time point: patch test 1, 2 weeks after DPC sensitization. Treatment denoted: therapeutic diphenylcyclopropenone sensitization with weekly scalp DPC. The sequences come from whole blood, collected in connection with sensitization to the hapten diphenylcyclopropenone (DPC). The receptors here all came from a woman aged 40 to 49 with alopecia areata. Some clones in this sample may be carry-over from other donors' samples.

V and J are TRBV19 and TRBJ2-2, with TRBD1 as a possible D gene (5 bases). Trimming took 5 bases from V and 8 from J, leaving 12 bases between them. Germline V gene lookup returns CDR1 LNHDA and CDR2 SQIVND (reference sequence). The CDR3 consists of 13 residues. CDR3 protein: CASSARQKGELFF. The CDR3 DNA reads TGTGCCAGTAGTGCTCGACAGAAAGGGGAGCTGTTTTTT. Full variable domain (rest looked up from reference TRBV19 and TRBJ2-2): DGGITQSPKYLFRKEGQNVTLSCEQNLNHDAMYWYRQDPGQGLRLIYYSQIVNDFQKGDIAEGYSVSREKKESFPLTVTSAQKNPTAFYLCASSARQKGELFFGEGSRLTVL.

This clonotype was found many times. The chain carries TRBV20-1 and TRBJ1-1; D is undetermined. The ends were cut back, 1 base at V and 7 bases at J, with 7 bases in the middle. CDR3 length: 11 residues. Germline V gene sequence: CDR1 DFQATT, CDR2 SNEGSKA (reference sequence). CDR3 DNA: TGCAGTGCTAGAGTTGGGTATGAAGCTTTCTTT. It encodes CSARVGYEAFF.

This clonotype was seen more than once but under ten times. This chain links TRBV6-5 with TRBJ1-1, with 7 bases lining up with TRBD1. The CDR3 runs 16 residues. From germline, CDR1 is MNHEY and CDR2 SVGAGI. After removal of 5 bases from V and 1 base from J, the junction contained 10 bases not matched to a gene. The CDR3 DNA reads as TGTGCCAGCAGTCGGAGGGGGCAGGGAGAGAACACTGAAGCTTTCTTT. This encodes CASSRRGQGENTEAFF.

Many counts were recorded for this clonotype. V usage is TRBV7-3 and J usage is TRBJ2-2, with 7 nucleotides matching TRBD1. The ends lost 2 bases at V and 6 bases at J; junction bases unmatched: 6. There are 15 residues in the CDR3. CDR1 is SGHTA and CDR2 is FQGTGA in the germline V gene. The CDR3 is CASSLPRQGAGELFF. The CDR3 DNA reads TGTGCCAGCAGCTTACCTAGACAGGGTGCCGGGGAGCTGTTTTTT.

Here the CDR3 reads CASSPLAGGPQYNEQFF. The DNA of the CDR3 is TGCGCCAGCAGCCCGTTAGCGGGAGGGCCGCAGTACAATGAGCAGTTCTTC. The chain is built from TRBV4-3 and TRBJ2-1; TRBD2 aligns across 11 bases. The trim removed 4 bases at V and 4 bases at J, leaving 9 bases unmatched. Germline V gene lookup returns CDR1 LGHNA and CDR2 YSLEER. The CDR3 length is 17 residues.

This clonotype was counted a single time. The rearrangement uses TRBV7-3 and TRBJ1-1; a possible D gene is TRBD1 (5 bases). V dropped 3 bases and J dropped 3 bases, with 8 bases sitting between them. The CDR3 is 13 residues long. Per germline, CDR1 SGHTA and CDR2 FQGTGA. The CDR3 nucleotides read TGTGCCAGCAGCTTTCGCAGGGACACTGAAGCTTTCTTT. The encoded protein is CASSFRRDTEAFF.

This clonotype was counted a few times. The chain uses TRBV7-2 and TRBJ2-7; D possibly uses TRBD1 or TRBD2 (5 bases each). Germline CDR1 reads SGHTA; CDR2 reads FQGNSA. The CDR3 runs 14 residues. Trimming left V 5 bases short and J 3 bases short, with 14 bases between. DNA of the CDR3: TGTGCCAGCAGCCGGGACCACAAAAACTACGAGCAGTACTTC. Translated: CASSRDHKNYEQYF.

This sequence joins TRBV11-2 and TRBJ2-1, with D tentatively TRBD1 (5 bases). Germline CDR1 and CDR2: SGHAT and FQNNGV. This CDR3 is 16 amino acids long. Trimming removed 0 bases at V and 8 bases at J, with 17 bases between. CDR3 loop: CASSLDQGSYNDEQFF. In DNA, the CDR3 is TGTGCCAGCAGCTTAGACCAGGGCAGTTACAATGATGAGCAGTTCTTC.

This clonotype has a handful of counts. The chain links TRBV2 to TRBJ2-2; D remains ambiguous. Trimming removed 4 bases at V and 7 bases at J, with 16 bases between. Germline CDR1 and CDR2: SNHLY and FYNNEI. The CDR3 length is 15 residues. The CDR3 region has the DNA TGTGCCAGCAGTGTGTGGATCCCTGGAGACGGGGAGCTGTTTTTT. It translates to CASSVWIPGDGELFF.

This clonotype was seen more than once but under ten times. This chain uses TRBV6-2 or TRBV6-3 with TRBJ2-1; 7 bases match TRBD1. The length of the CDR3 is 14 residues. The ends lost 5 bases at V and 6 bases at J; junction bases unmatched: 7. In germline, CDR1 is MNHEY, CDR2 SVGEGT. The CDR3 spells CASSPRTGGNEQFF. The CDR3 DNA follows: TGTGCCAGCAGTCCTAGGACAGGTGGCAATGAGCAGTTCTTC.

V usage is TRBV9 and J usage is TRBJ1-1, with TRBD1 as a possible D gene (6 bases). V was clipped by 3 bases and J by 5 bases, with 17 bases between them. CDR1 and CDR2 (germline): SGDLS, YYNGEE. This CDR3 region has 15 residues. DNA for the CDR3: TGTGCCAGCAGCGCAGCTTCGGGGGCCGTTACTGAAGCTTTCTTT. Translated: CASSAASGAVTEAFF.

This clonotype has at least ten counts. V gene TRBV11-2 combines with J gene TRBJ1-4; TRBD1 agrees at 7 bases. Germline-derived CDR1 and CDR2 are SGHAT and FQNNGV. Trimming cost V 5 bases and J 4 bases; bases outside gene matches: 4. The CDR3 spans 14 residues. The CDR3 DNA reads TGTGCCAGCAGCCTGGGACAGCATAATGAAAAACTGTTTTTT. It specifies CASSLGQHNEKLFF.

This clonotype was observed a few times. The V and J genes are TRBV4-1 and TRBJ1-2; D is uncertain. This CDR3 region has 14 residues. Germline V lookup: CDR1 MGHRA, CDR2 YSYEKL. The V and J ends lost 8 bases and 0 bases respectively, with 13 bases between them. For the CDR3, the DNA is TGCGCCAGCCAAGGTGGCGTAGCTAACTATGGCTACACCTTC. Its protein is CASQGGVANYGYTF.

The chain links TRBV6-1 to TRBJ1-3, with 10 bases matching TRBD1. Germline V CDR1 and CDR2: MNHNS, SASEGT. The CDR3 sequence is 17 residues long. V was pared by 0 bases and J by 7 bases, with 9 bases of the junction left unmatched. The CDR3: CASSEALGQGNRNTIYF. Here the CDR3 DNA reads TGTGCCAGCAGTGAAGCGTTGGGACAGGGGAACCGGAACACCATATATTTT.

The V call is TRBV10-1, the J call TRBJ2-3, with TRBD2 matching 14 bases. Germline V lookup: CDR1 WNHNN, CDR2 SYGVQD (reference sequence). Trimming removed 2 bases from V and 5 bases from J; junction bases left unmatched: 9. This CDR3 contains 18 residues. The CDR3 bases are TGCGCCAGCAGTGAGGGACTAGCGGGAGGACCAGCGGAAGATACGCAGTATTTT. Protein sequence: CASSEGLAGGPAEDTQYF.

The CDR3 DNA is TGTGCCAGCAGCTTAGTCCGCTCTAGCACAGATACGCAGTATTTT. This encodes CASSLVRSSTDTQYF. The chain links TRBV7-2 to TRBJ2-3; D is ambiguous. Germline loops: CDR1 SGHTA, CDR2 FQGNSA. The CDR3 is 15 amino acids. V lost 1 base, J lost 0 bases, and 8 bases lay in between. The whole variable domain, remainder taken from reference TRBV7-2 and TRBJ2-3, is GAGVSQSPSNKVTEKGKDVELRCDPISGHTALYWYRQSLGQGLEFLIYFQGNSAPDKSGLPSDRFSAERTGGSVSTLTIQRTQQEDSAVYLCASSLVRSSTDTQYFGPGTRLTVL.

This clonotype was recorded many times. The J gene is TRBJ1-1, the V gene TRBV27; D possibly corresponds to TRBD1 (6 bases). Germline V gene lookup returns CDR1 MNHEY and CDR2 SMNVEV (reference sequence). V lost 2 bases to trimming and J lost 4 bases, with 17 bases between them. The CDR3 sequence is 16 residues long. This chain's CDR3 is CASSLRGQGYGTEAFF. CDR3 DNA: TGTGCCAGCAGTTTACGGGGGCAGGGCTATGGCACTGAAGCTTTCTTT.

The sample holds a few counts of this clonotype. V gene TRBV30 combines with J gene TRBJ2-3; D remains ambiguous. The CDR3 contains 11 residues. Trimming pared 2 bases from V and 4 bases from J, leaving 4 bases between. Germline V gene lookup returns CDR1 GTSNPN and CDR2 SVGIG (reference sequence). CDR3 sequence (DNA): TGTGCCTGGAGTCTTGCAGATACGCAGTATTTT. Translated: CAWSLADTQYF.

The chain combines TRBV19 with TRBJ2-3, with D possibly being TRBD1 (6 bases). Germline CDR1 LNHDA, CDR2 SQIVND (reference sequence). The CDR3 loop spans 16 amino acids. With 6 bases removed from V and 2 bases from J, the gap between germline ends came to 18 bases. CDR3 sequence: CASRQTGLSPTDTQYF. CDR3 nucleotide sequence: TGTGCCAGTAGACAGACAGGTCTTTCACCCACAGATACGCAGTATTTT.

This clonotype has at least ten counts. The V and J genes are TRBV14 and TRBJ2-5; the match to TRBD2 covers 9 bases. This CDR3 is 16 amino acids long. Trimming took 1 base from V and 2 from J; bases not matched to a gene: 5. Germline V gives CDR1 SGHDN, CDR2 FVKESK. CDR3 nucleotides: TGTGCCAGCAGCCAAGGGGGAGCGGGGGGTCAAGAGACCCAGTACTTC. Translated, it gives CASSQGGAGGQETQYF.

Comments on this clonotype: Being one base from a much bigger clone, this may be a read error. The chain joins TRBV3-1 to TRBJ1-2; 8 bases fit TRBD1. The CDR3 runs 17 residues. Germline V gene data show CDR1 as LGHDT and CDR2 as YNNKEL (reference sequence). The CDR3 protein is CAGSPGTGSTSLYGYTF. DNA of the CDR3: TGTGCCGGCAGCCCTGGGACAGGATCGACTTCCCTCTATGGCTACACCTTC.

This clonotype appeared many times. The J gene is TRBJ2-5, the V gene TRBV29-1; 8 bases agree with TRBD1. Germline values: CDR1 SQVTM, CDR2 ANQGSEA. V shed 6 bases and J 2 bases; nucleotides not matched to a gene: 17. The CDR3 totals 17 residues. Here the CDR3 reads CSVGPGTGTRAQETQYF. In DNA form, the CDR3 reads TGCAGCGTCGGTCCCGGGACAGGAACGCGGGCGCAAGAGACCCAGTACTTC.

This clonotype showed up just a few times. The chain carries TRBV6-5 and TRBJ2-2, with TRBD1 as a possible D gene (5 bases). This CDR3 contains 12 residues. Germline CDR1 and CDR2: MNHEY and SVGAGI. The ends were cut back, 8 bases at V and 5 bases at J, with 9 bases in the middle. The CDR3, as DNA: TGTGCCAGCGGGGCTAAGACCGGGGAGCTGTTTTTT. Its translation: CASGAKTGELFF.

This clonotype was picked up many times. V and J are TRBV7-2 and TRBJ1-1, with D tentatively TRBD1 (5 bases). With 2 bases removed from V and 3 bases from J, the gap between germline ends came to 16 bases. From germline, CDR1 is SGHTA and CDR2 FQGNSA. The CDR3 has 16 residues. CDR3 DNA sequence: TGTGCCAGCAGCTTAAGGACAAGGGGAGCGGACACTGAAGCTTTCTTT. The encoded protein is CASSLRTRGADTEAFF.

This clonotype occurred many times. V gene TRBV4-2 combines with J gene TRBJ2-1; D not certain. V was shortened by 1 base and J by 13 bases, with 17 bases between the two germline ends. The CDR3 runs to 14 residues. Germline lookup yields CDR1 LGHNA and CDR2 YNFKEQ. The CDR3 coding sequence is TGTGCCAGCAGCCAAGCCCCGGGCTGGAGTTTACAGTTCTTC. Translation: CASSQAPGWSLQFF.

This clonotype was picked up many times. The genes are TRBV6-5 and TRBJ1-1, with 10 bases aligning to TRBD1. CDR3 length equals 14 residues. Germline V gene lookup returns CDR1 MNHEY and CDR2 SVGAGI. Trimming took 6 bases from V and 7 from J; bases not matched to a gene: 8. The CDR3 bases are TGTGCCAGCAGATCGGGACAGGGGACCGGTGAAGCTTTCTTT. Its protein is CASRSGQGTGEAFF.